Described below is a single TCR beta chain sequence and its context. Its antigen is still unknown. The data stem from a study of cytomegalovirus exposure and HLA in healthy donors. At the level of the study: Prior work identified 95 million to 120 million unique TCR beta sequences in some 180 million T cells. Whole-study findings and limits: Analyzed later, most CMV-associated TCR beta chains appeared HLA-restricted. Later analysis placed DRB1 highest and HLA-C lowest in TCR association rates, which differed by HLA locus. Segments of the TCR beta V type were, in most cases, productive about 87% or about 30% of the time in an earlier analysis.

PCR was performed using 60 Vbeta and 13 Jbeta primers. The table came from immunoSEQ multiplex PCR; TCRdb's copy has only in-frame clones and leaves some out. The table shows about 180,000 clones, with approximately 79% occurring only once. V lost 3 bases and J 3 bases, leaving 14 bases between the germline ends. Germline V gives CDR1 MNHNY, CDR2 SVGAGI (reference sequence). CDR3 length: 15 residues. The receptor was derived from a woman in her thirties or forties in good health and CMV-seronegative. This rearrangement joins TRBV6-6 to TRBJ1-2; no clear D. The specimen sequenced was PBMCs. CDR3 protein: CASSYGSVGDYGYTF. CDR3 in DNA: TGTGCCAGCAGTTATGGGAGTGTCGGAGACTATGGCTACACCTTC.